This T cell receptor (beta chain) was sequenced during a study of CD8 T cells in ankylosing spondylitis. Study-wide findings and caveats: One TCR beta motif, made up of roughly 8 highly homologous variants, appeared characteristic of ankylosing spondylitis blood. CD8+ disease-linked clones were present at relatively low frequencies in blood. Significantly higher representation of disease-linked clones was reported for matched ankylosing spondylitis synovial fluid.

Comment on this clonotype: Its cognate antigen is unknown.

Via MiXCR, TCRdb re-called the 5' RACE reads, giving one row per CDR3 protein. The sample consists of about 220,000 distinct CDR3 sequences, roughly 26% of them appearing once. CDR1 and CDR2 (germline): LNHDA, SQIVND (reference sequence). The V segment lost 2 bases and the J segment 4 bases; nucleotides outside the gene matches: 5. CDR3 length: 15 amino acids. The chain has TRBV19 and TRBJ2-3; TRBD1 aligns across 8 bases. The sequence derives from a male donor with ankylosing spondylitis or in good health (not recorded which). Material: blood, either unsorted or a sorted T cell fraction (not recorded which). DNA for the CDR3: TGTGCCAGTAGTATATCAGGGGGCATCGCAGATACGCAGTATTTT. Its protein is CASSISGGIADTQYF.